This is a list of T cell receptor beta chains from one sample in a study of cytomegalovirus exposure and HLA in healthy donors. Method: immunoSEQ multiplex PCR; TCRdb's copy keeps in-frame clones and lacks some. Of roughly 60,000 clones listed, more than 85% were seen once; the top ten hold 2.2%. Sequencing used PBMCs. These receptor sequences come from a woman under 40 in good health and CMV-seronegative. Each CDR3 is given with its conserved first and last residue. The D gene is left open where the match is weak. Clone size is shown for a subset of rows, as once, few, many or a class of expanded clone.

TRBD1,TRBJ2-3,TRBV14,.,TGTGCCAGCAGGCCCGGGACAGTCGGGACAGATACGCAGTATTTT,CASRPGTVGTDTQYF
TRBD2,TRBJ2-1,TRBV9,few,TGTGCCAGCAGCGCCGGGACTATTGCCTACAATGAGCAGTTCTTC,CASSAGTIAYNEQFF
.,TRBJ2-3,TRBV30,.,TGTGCCTGGAGTGTAGGACTGGACACAGATACGCAGTATTTT,CAWSVGLDTDTQYF
TRBD1,TRBJ1-5,TRBV19,.,TGTGCCAGTAGTATAGCCCTCGGACAGGGGAAAGGGCCCCAGCATTTT,CASSIALGQGKGPQHF
TRBD2,TRBJ2-3,TRBV6-1,.,TGTGCCAGCATTGAAGCGGGAGCAACAGATACGCAGTATTTT,CASIEAGATDTQYF
TRBD2,TRBJ2-7,TRBV5-1,.,TGCGCCAGCAGCTGGGTAGCCGGGACTAGCGGGGACGAGCAGTACTTC,CASSWVAGTSGDEQYF
TRBD1,TRBJ2-1,TRBV7-9,.,TGTGCCAGCAGTACTCTTTGGGACAGAGAGTTCTTC,CASSTLWDREFF
TRBD1,TRBJ2-3,TRBV7-6,few,TGTGCCAGCAGCCCTAGGACAGGGGGGAATACGCAGTATTTT,CASSPRTGGNTQYF
TRBD2,TRBJ2-7,TRBV18,.,TGTGCCAGCTCACAGGGTTTTCTGACTAGCAGCTTTGGCGAGCAGTACTTC,CASSQGFLTSSFGEQYF
.,TRBJ1-1,TRBV27,.,TGTGCCAGCAGTTTATCTGGGGGCCTCAACACTGAAGCTTTCTTT,CASSLSGGLNTEAFF
.,TRBJ2-7,TRBV29-1,.,TGCAGCGTTGAAGATGAGGCCGAGCAGTACTTC,CSVEDEAEQYF
TRBD2,TRBJ2-1,TRBV25-1,.,TGTGCCAGCAGCGGACTAGCAAAGGTGGTGGATGAGCAGTTCTTC,CASSGLAKVVDEQFF
.,TRBJ1-1,TRBV11-2,.,TGTGCCAGCAGCCTGGACAGCCGCACTGAAGCTTTCTTT,CASSLDSRTEAFF
.,TRBJ1-1,TRBV27,.,TGTGCCAGCAGTAAGAGGGTTGTAACTGAAGCTTTCTTT,CASSKRVVTEAFF
.,TRBJ2-1,TRBV30,.,TGTGCCTGGAGTGCCCAGGGAAGTGAGCAGTTCTTC,CAWSAQGSEQFF
.,TRBJ2-2,TRBV7-9,.,TGTGCCAGCAGCCTCCTACAGGGACCCTCGAACACCGGGGAGCTGTTTTTT,CASSLLQGPSNTGELFF
TRBD1,TRBJ2-5,TRBV5-1,.,TGCGCCAGCAGCTTGGGACAGGGGCGAGGAGAGACCCAGTACTTC,CASSLGQGRGETQYF
TRBD2,TRBJ2-5,TRBV12-5,.,TGTGCTAGTGGTTCCGTGGGACTAGCGGGAACTGAGACCCAGTACTTC,CASGSVGLAGTETQYF
.,TRBJ1-2,TRBV27,.,TGTGCCAGCAGTCCGGCGCGGGTATCCTATGGCTACACCTTC,CASSPARVSYGYTF
TRBD2,TRBJ2-1,TRBV9,.,TGTGCCAGCATACCCAATGAGGACGGCACTAGCGGGAGGGTGTGGTCCTACAATGAGCAGTTCTTC,CASIPNEDGTSGRVWSYNEQFF
TRBD1,TRBJ2-3,TRBV18,.,TGTGCCAGCTCACCAACGAGGACAGGGCCCACTAGCACAGATACGCAGTATTTT,CASSPTRTGPTSTDTQYF
.,TRBJ2-7,TRBV7-2,.,TGTGCCAGCAGCTTAGTTGTAGTTAGCTCCTACGAGCAGTACTTC,CASSLVVVSSYEQYF
.,TRBJ1-1,TRBV29-1,.,TGCAGCGTTGCCCGGAACACTGAAGCTTTCTTT,CSVARNTEAFF